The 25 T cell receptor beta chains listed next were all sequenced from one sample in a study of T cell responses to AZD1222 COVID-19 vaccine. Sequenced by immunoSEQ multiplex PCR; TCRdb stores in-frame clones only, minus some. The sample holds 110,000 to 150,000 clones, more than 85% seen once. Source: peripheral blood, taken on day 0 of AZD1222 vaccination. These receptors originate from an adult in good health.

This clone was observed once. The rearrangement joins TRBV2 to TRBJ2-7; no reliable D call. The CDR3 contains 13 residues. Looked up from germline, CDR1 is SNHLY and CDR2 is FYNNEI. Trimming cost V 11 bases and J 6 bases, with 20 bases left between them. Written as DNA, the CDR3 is TGTGCCTGCAACCCCACTAACACTGGCGAGCAGTACTTC. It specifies CACNPTNTGEQYF.

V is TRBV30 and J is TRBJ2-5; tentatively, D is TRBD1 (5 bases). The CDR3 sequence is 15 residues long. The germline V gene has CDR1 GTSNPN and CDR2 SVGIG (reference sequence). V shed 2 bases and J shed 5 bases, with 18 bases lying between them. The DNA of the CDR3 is TGTGCCTGGAGTCAGAAGGGGTCTGGCTCGGAGACCCAGTACTTC. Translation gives CAWSQKGSGSETQYF.

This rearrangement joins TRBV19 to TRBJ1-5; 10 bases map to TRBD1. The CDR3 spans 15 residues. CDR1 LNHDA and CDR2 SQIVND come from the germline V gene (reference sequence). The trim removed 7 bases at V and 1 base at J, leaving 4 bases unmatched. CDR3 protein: CASTGTGASNQPQHF. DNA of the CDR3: TGTGCCAGTACTGGGACAGGGGCGAGCAATCAGCCCCAGCATTTT.

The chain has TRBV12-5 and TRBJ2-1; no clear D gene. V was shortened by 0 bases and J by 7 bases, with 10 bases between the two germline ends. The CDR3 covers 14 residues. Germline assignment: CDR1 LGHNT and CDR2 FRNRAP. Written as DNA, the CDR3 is TGTGCTAGTGGTTTGGTTAGGACCGGTAATGAGCAGTTCTTC. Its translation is CASGLVRTGNEQFF.

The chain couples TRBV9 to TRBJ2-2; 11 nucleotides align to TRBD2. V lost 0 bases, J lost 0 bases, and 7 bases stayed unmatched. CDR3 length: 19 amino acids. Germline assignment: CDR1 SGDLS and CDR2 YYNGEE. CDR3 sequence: CASSVDPGLAGPNTGELFF. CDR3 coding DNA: TGTGCCAGCAGCGTAGACCCCGGACTAGCGGGTCCGAACACCGGGGAGCTGTTTTTT.

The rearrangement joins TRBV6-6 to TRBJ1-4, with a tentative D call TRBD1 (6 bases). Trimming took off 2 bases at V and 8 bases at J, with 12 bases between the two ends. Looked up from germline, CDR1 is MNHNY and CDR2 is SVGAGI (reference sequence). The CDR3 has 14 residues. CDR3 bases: TGTGCCAGCAGTTACCGCGGACAGCGGGAAAAACTGTTTTTT. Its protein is CASSYRGQREKLFF.

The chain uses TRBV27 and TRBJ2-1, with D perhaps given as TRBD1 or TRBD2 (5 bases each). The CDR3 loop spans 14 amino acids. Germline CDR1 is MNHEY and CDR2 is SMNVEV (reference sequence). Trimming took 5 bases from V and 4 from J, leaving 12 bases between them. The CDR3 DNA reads TGTGCCAGCAGTCACCGGGACGGATACAATGAGCAGTTCTTC. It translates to CASSHRDGYNEQFF.

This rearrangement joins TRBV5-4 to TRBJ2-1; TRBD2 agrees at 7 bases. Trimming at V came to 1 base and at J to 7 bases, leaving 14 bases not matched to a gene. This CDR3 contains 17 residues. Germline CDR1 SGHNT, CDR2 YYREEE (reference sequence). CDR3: CASSLSGVAGRRNEQFF. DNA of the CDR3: TGTGCCAGCAGCTTGAGTGGGGTAGCGGGTCGGAGAAATGAGCAGTTCTTC.

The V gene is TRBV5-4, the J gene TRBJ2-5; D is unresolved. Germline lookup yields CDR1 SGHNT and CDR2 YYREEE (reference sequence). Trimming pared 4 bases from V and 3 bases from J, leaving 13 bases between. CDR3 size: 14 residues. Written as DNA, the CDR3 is TGTGCCAGCAGCCGCTCTAGTGGGGAAGAGACCCAGTACTTC. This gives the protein CASSRSSGEETQYF.

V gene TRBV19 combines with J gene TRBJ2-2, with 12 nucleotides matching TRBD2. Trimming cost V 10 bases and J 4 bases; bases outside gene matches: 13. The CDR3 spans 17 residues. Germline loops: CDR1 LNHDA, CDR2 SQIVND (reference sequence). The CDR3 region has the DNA TGTGCCACCTCCAGACTAGCGGGAGTAGCGGGCACCGGGGAGCTGTTTTTT. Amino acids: CATSRLAGVAGTGELFF.

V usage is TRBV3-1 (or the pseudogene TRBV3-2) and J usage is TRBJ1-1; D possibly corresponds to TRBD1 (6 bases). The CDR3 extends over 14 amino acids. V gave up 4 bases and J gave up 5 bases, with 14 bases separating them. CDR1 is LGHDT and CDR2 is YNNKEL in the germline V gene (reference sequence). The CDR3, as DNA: TGTGCCAGCAGCCTCACAACACAGGGAACTGAAGCTTTCTTT. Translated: CASSLTTQGTEAFF.

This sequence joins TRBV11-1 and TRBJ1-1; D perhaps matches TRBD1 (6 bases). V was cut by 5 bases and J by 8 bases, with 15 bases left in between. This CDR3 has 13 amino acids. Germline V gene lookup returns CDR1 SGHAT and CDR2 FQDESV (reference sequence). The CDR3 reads CASSRGTPGEAFF. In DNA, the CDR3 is TGTGCCAGCAGCCGCGGGACACCCGGAGAAGCTTTCTTT.

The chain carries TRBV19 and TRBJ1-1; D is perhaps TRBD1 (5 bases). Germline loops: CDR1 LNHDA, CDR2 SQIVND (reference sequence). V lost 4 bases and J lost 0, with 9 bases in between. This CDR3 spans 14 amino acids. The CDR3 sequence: CASSTTAMNTEAFF. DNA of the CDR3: TGTGCCAGTAGTACGACAGCCATGAACACTGAAGCTTTCTTT.

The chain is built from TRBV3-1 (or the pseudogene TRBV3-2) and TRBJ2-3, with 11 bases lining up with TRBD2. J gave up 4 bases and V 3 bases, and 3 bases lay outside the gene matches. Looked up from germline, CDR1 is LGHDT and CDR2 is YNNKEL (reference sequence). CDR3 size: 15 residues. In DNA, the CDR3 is TGTGCCAGCAGCCATAGCGGGAGGGGGCCAGATACGCAGTATTTT. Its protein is CASSHSGRGPDTQYF.

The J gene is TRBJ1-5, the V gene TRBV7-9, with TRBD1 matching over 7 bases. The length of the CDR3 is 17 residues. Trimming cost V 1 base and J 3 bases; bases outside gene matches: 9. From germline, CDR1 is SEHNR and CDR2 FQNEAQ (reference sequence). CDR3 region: CASSLDYPTGINQPQHF. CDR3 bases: TGTGCCAGCAGCTTAGATTACCCGACAGGGATCAATCAGCCCCAGCATTTT.

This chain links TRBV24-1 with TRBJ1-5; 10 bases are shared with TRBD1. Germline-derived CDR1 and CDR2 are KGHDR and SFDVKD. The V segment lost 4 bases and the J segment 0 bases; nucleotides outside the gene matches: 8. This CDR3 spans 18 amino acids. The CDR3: CATSERDRGDGSNQPQHF. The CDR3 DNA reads TGTGCCACCAGTGAGCGGGACAGGGGAGACGGTAGCAATCAGCCCCAGCATTTT.

The CDR3 sequence is CASTGTVTDTQYF. The CDR3 DNA is TGTGCCAGTACCGGGACAGTCACAGATACGCAGTATTTT. This chain uses TRBV6-5 with TRBJ2-3, with TRBD1 identical over 7 bases. Germline assignment: CDR1 MNHEY and CDR2 SVGAGI. The CDR3 length is 13 residues. V trimming: 9 bases; J trimming: 2 bases; junction bases outside the gene matches: 5.

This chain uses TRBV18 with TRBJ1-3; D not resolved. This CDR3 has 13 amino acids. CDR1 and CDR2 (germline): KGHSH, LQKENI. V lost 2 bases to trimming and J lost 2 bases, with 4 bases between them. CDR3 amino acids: CASSPEAGNTIYF. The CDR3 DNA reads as TGTGCCAGCTCACCAGAAGCTGGAAACACCATATATTTT.

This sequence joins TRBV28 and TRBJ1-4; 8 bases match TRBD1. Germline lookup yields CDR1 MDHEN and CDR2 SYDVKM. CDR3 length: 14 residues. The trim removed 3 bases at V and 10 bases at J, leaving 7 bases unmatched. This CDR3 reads CASSFAGQVSKLFF. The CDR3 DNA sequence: TGTGCCAGCAGTTTTGCGGGACAGGTGTCAAAACTGTTTTTT.

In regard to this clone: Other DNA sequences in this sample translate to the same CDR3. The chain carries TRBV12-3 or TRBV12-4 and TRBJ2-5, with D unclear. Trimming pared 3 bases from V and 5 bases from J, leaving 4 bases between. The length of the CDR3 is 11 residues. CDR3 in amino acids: CASSLLETQYF. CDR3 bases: TGTGCCAGCAGTTTGCTGGAGACCCAGTACTTC.

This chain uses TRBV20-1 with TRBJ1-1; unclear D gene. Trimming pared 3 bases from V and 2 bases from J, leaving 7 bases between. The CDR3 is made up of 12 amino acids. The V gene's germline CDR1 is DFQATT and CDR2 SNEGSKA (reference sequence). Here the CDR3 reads CSASWGNTEAFF. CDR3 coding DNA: TGCAGTGCTAGTTGGGGAAACACTGAAGCTTTCTTT.

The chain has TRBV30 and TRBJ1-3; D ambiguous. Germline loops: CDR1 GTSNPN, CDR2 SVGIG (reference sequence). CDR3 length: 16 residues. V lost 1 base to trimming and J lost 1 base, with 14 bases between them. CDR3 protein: CAWSALGSGSGNTIYF. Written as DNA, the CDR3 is TGTGCCTGGAGTGCCCTTGGTTCCGGTTCTGGAAACACCATATATTTT.

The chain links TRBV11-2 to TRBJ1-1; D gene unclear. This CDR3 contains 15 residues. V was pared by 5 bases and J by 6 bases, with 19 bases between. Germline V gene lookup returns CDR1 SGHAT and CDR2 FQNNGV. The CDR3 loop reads CASSALLGTSAEAFF. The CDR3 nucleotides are TGTGCCAGCAGCGCTCTCCTTGGAACCAGCGCTGAAGCTTTCTTT. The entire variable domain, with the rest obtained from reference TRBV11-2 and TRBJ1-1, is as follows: EAGVAQSPRYKIIEKRQSVAFWCNPISGHATLYWYQQILGQGPKLLIQFQNNGVVDDSQLPKDRFSAERLKGVDSTLKIQPAKLEDSAVYLCASSALLGTSAEAFFGQGTRLTVV.

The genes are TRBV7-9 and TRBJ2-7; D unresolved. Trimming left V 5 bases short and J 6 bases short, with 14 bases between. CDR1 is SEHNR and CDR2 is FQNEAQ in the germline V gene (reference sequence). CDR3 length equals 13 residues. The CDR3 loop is CASSPPLRFEQYF. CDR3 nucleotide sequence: TGTGCCAGCAGCCCCCCCCTCCGGTTCGAGCAGTACTTC.

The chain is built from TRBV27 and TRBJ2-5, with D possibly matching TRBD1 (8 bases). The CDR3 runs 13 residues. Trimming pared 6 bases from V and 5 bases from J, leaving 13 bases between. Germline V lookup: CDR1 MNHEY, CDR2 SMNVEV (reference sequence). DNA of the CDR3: TGTGCCAGCAGACAGGGGGAGGGGGAGACCCAGTACTTC. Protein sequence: CASRQGEGETQYF.